Following are 8 T cell receptor beta chains from one sample sequenced in a study of CD8+CD57+ T cells in acquired aplastic anemia (dated by TCRdb to 2016 to 2019). The listed sequencing device is Illumina HiSeq 2000. Genomic DNA served as template for TCR beta VDJ combination and CDR3 sequence profiling. In-frame beta chains were kept once TCRdb had trimmed the public reads at Q25 with fastp and called clones with MiXCR. Under each unique CDR3 protein, matching rows form one entry showing the most common genes and DNA. This sample comprises under 200,000 distinct CDR3 sequences, roughly half of them detected only once. The ten largest make up around a tenth of the sample. Flow cytometry had shown CD8+CD57+ cell expansion in the patients selected for sequencing. The sequenced sample was sorted CD4+, CD8+, or CD8+CD57+ T cells (not recorded which) from PBMCs. The receptors were gathered from a human donor with aplastic anemia.

J is TRBJ2-2 and V is TRBV12-3 or TRBV12-4; D uncertain. The CDR3 sequence is 14 residues long. V was clipped by 7 bases and J by 2 bases, with 11 bases between them. The CDR3 DNA follows: TGTGCCAGCATAGGGCAGTCCAACACCGGGGAGCTGTTTTTT. Its protein product is CASIGQSNTGELFF.

The chain has TRBV6-1 and TRBJ2-2, with TRBD2 identical over 9 bases. The CDR3 is 17 residues long. J gave up 5 bases and V 8 bases, and 15 bases lay outside the gene matches. The germline gives CDR1 MNHNS, CDR2 SASEGT. CDR3 amino acids: CASSDGGRAVRTGELFF. The CDR3 DNA follows: TGTGCCAGCTCAGATGGCGGGAGGGCCGTCAGGACCGGGGAGCTGTTTTTT.

Worth noting for this clonotype: A much larger clone lies a single base off, so this may be a read error. This chain connects TRBV5-6 to TRBJ2-5; D ambiguous. In germline, CDR1 is SGHDT, CDR2 YYEEEE. The CDR3 is made up of 13 amino acids. V lost 2 bases and J lost 1, with 6 bases in between. The CDR3 nucleotides read TGTGCCAGCAGCTTAGCCCCCCAAGAGACCCAGTACTTC. Amino acids: CASSLAPQETQYF.

This clonotype was seen only a few times. J is TRBJ2-1 and V is TRBV10-2; D gene unclear. CDR1 is WSHSY and CDR2 is SAAADI in the germline V gene. The length of the CDR3 is 14 residues. Trimming took off 6 bases at V and 0 bases at J, with 9 bases between the two ends. CDR3 DNA sequence: TGCGCCAGCAGGGGAAGGAGCTCCTACAATGAGCAGTTCTTC. Translated: CASRGRSSYNEQFF.

The rearrangement links TRBV4-1 to TRBJ2-3; the D gene could be TRBD1 or TRBD2 (5 bases each). Germline V CDR1 and CDR2: MGHRA, YSYEKL. The ends were cut back, 2 bases at V and 9 bases at J, with 24 bases in the middle. CDR3 length: 17 amino acids. For the CDR3, the DNA is TGCGCCAGCAGCCAACCCGGAAGAGGGGCGCCCCCCGACACGCAGTATTTT. Its protein is CASSQPGRGAPPDTQYF.

This clonotype was found many times. The gene calls are TRBV4-1 and TRBJ2-2; 13 bases agree with TRBD2. The CDR3 spans 16 residues. With 2 bases clipped from V and 6 bases from J, the junction kept 3 bases outside the gene matches. Per the germline V gene, CDR1 is MGHRA and CDR2 is YSYEKL. The chain's CDR3 is CASSQIGLAGAGELFF. The CDR3, as DNA: TGCGCCAGCAGCCAAATCGGACTAGCGGGAGCCGGGGAGCTGTTTTTT.

The chain recombines TRBV5-1 with TRBJ2-2; D is unclear. The V gene lost 5 bases and the J gene lost 8 bases, with 10 bases spanning the gap. Germline V gene data show CDR1 as SGHRS and CDR2 as YFSETQ. This CDR3 has 12 residues. The CDR3 region is CASREEPGELFF. DNA for the CDR3: TGCGCCAGCAGGGAAGAACCGGGGGAGCTGTTTTTT.

This clonotype was detected a few times. V usage is TRBV11-2 and J usage is TRBJ2-3; 7 bases align to TRBD2. Germline V gene lookup returns CDR1 SGHAT and CDR2 FQNNGV. The CDR3 runs 16 residues. Trimming removed 1 base from V and 6 bases from J; junction bases left unmatched: 10. The CDR3 DNA reads as TGTGCCAGCAGCTTAGGCCCCAGCGGGAACGGGGATACGCAGTATTTT. Protein: CASSLGPSGNGDTQYF.